The TCR beta chain described here comes from a study of blood T cell repertoires in COVID-19. Study-wide background: Samples came from the United States, Italy and Spain, spanning acute and convalescent COVID-19. Sources were T cells, B-cell-depleted T cells, or PBMCs; the material itself was cDNA or gDNA.

While infection was still active, Seattle patients were enrolled and then followed longitudinally. Libraries were prepared by immunoSEQ multiplex PCR; TCRdb keeps only in-frame clonotypes and omits some of them. The sample has roughly 380,000 clones; about 91% are singletons. V was clipped by 5 bases and J by 5 bases; unmatched bases: 11. Germline assignment: CDR1 MNHEY and CDR2 SMNVEV (reference sequence). The length of the CDR3 is 15 residues. The sequenced sample consisted of peripheral blood. The sequence came from a woman in her forties with COVID-19, enrolled during active disease. This rearrangement joins TRBV27 to TRBJ1-1; 7 bases align to TRBD1. CDR3 loop: CASSRRRGRWTEAFF. The CDR3, as DNA: TGTGCCAGCAGTCGACGGAGGGGGCGATGGACTGAAGCTTTCTTT.